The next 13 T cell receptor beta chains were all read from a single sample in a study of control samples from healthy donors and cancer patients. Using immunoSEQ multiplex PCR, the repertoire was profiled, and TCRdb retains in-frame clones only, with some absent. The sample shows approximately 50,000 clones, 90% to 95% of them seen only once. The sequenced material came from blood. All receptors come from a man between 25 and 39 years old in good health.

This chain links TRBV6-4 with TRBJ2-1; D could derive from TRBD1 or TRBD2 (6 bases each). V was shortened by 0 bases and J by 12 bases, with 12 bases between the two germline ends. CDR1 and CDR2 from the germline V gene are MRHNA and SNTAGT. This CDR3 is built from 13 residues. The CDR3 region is CASSDSGGAGQFF. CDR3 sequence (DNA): TGTGCCAGCAGTGACTCGGGGGGCGCGGGGCAGTTCTTC.

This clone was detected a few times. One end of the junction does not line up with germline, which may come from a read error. The DNA of the CDR3 is TGTGCCACCAGTGAATCCGAAGGCAGGCGGGGTCGTTTT. This sequence encodes CATSESEGRRGRF. This rearrangement joins TRBV24-1 to TRBJ2-3; a weak D match, TRBD2 (6 bases). This CDR3 is 13 amino acids long. Germline V gene sequence: CDR1 KGHDR, CDR2 SFDVKD.

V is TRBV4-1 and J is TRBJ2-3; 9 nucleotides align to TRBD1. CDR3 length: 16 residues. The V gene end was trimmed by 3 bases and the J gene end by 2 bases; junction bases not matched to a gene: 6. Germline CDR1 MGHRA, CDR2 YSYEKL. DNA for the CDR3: TGCGCCAGCAGCCAGCCGGGACAGGGACCCACAGATACGCAGTATTTT. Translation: CASSQPGQGPTDTQYF.

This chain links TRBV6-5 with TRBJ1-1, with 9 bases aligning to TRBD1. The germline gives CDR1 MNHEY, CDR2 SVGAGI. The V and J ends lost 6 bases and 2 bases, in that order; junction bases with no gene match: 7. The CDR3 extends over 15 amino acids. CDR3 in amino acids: CASRSRDRANTEAFF. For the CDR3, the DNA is TGTGCCAGCAGGTCCCGGGACAGGGCCAACACTGAAGCTTTCTTT.

The DNA of the CDR3 is TGTGCCAGCACTCCGGGGGGGCGGAACACTGAAGCTTTCTTT. This sequence encodes CASTPGGRNTEAFF. The gene calls are TRBV5-4 and TRBJ1-1, with D possibly TRBD1 on 6 matching bases. Germline V gives CDR1 SGHNT, CDR2 YYREEE (reference sequence). There are 14 residues in the CDR3. V was clipped by 6 bases and J by 1 base, with 13 bases between them.

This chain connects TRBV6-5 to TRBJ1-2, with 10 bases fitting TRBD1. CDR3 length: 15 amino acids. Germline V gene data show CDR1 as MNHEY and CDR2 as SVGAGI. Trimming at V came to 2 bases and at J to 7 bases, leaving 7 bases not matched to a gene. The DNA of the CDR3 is TGTGCCAGCAGTTACCAAGGGACAGGGGTCTCTGGCTACACCTTC. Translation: CASSYQGTGVSGYTF.

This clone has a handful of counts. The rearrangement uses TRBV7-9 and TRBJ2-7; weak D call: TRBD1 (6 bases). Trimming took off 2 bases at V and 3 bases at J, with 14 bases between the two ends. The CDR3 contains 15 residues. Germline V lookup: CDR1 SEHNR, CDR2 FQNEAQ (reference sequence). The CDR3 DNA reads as TGTGCCAGCAGCTTATTTGTGGGACAAAGCTACGAGCAGTACTTC. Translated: CASSLFVGQSYEQYF.

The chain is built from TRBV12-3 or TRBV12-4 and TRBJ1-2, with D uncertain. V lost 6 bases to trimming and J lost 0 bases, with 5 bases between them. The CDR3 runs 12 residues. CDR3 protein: CASSRSNYGYTF. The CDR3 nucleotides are TGTGCCAGCAGCCGCTCTAACTATGGCTACACCTTC.

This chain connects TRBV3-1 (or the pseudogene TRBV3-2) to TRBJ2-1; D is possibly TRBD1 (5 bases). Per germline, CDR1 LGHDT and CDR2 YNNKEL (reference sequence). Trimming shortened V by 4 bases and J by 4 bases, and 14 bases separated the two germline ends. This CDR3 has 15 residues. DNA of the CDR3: TGTGCCAGCAGCCTCTGGAGATCAGGGTACAATGAGCAGTTCTTC. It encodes CASSLWRSGYNEQFF.

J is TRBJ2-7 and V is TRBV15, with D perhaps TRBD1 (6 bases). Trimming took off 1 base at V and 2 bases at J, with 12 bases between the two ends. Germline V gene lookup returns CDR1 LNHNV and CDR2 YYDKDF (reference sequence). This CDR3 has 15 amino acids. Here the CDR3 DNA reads TGTGCCACCAGCAGAGTTGGGCAGGGGACCTACGAGCAGTACTTC. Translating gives CATSRVGQGTYEQYF.

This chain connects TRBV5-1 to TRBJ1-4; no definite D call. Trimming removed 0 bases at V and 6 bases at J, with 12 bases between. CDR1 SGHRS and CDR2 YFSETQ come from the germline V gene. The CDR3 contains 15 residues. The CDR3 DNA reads TGCGCCAGCAGCTTGGTATCACCAAGAGATGAAAAACTGTTTTTT. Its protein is CASSLVSPRDEKLFF.

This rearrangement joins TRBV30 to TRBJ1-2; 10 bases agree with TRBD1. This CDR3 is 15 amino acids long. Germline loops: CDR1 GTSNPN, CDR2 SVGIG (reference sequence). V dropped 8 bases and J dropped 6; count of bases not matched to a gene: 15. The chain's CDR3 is CAGEAGTGERNGYTF. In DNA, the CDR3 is TGTGCCGGAGAAGCAGGGACAGGGGAACGGAATGGCTACACCTTC.

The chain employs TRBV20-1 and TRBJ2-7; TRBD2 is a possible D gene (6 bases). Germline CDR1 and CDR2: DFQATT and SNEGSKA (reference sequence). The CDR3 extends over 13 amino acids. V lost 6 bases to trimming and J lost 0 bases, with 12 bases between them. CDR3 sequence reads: CSASHGSSYEQYF. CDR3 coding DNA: TGCAGTGCCAGTCACGGGAGCTCCTACGAGCAGTACTTC.